The rows below give T cell receptor beta chains drawn from one sample of a study of T cells after posttransplantation cyclophosphamide. Profiling relied on immunoSEQ multiplex PCR, and the TCRdb table lists in-frame clones only, not all of them. Of about 6,900 clones in the sample, about 98% are singletons; the top ten hold about 0.47%. Sequenced: naive CD8+ T cells sorted from PBMCs. Receptors originate from a woman aged 25-40 years in good health and a related stem cell transplant donor. The CDR3 runs from the conserved cysteine through the conserved F or W. Each record gives: clone size, J gene, V gene, D gene, CDR3 protein, CDR3 DNA. D genes are given only for firm matches. Size tells how often a clone was seen (once, few, many) or the class of an expanded clone, and some rows leave it out.

>NA|TRBJ1-1|TRBV6-6|NA
CASSYSAGAFF
TGTGCCAGCAGTTACTCAGCAGGGGCTTTCTTT
>NA|TRBJ2-1|TRBV13|TRBD1
CASSAAGQGKSEQFF
TGTGCCAGCAGCGCCGCCGGACAGGGGAAAAGTGAGCAGTTCTTC
>NA|TRBJ1-1|TRBV5-1|TRBD1
CASSQGQGANTEAFF
TGCGCCAGCAGCCAGGGACAGGGGGCGAACACTGAAGCTTTCTTT
>NA|TRBJ2-1|TRBV7-9|NA
CASSQTTGVNEQFF
TGTGCCAGCAGCCAAACAACAGGAGTGAATGAGCAGTTCTTC
>NA|TRBJ1-2|TRBV4-2|TRBD1
CASSQEDRANNYGYTF
TGTGCCAGCAGCCAAGAGGACAGGGCAAATAACTATGGCTACACCTTC
>NA|TRBJ1-5|TRBV27|NA
CASSTTGSNQPQHF
TGTGCCAGCAGTACGACAGGTAGCAATCAGCCCCAGCATTTT
>once|TRBJ2-1|TRBV29-1|NA
CSVEGRGGDYNEQFF
TGCAGCGTTGAAGGGCGGGGTGGGGACTACAATGAGCAGTTCTTC
>NA|TRBJ2-2|TRBV19|TRBD2
CASSSLGGGGLNTGELFF
TGTGCCAGTAGTTCTTTGGGGGGCGGGGGGCTGAACACCGGGGAGCTGTTTTTT
>NA|TRBJ2-7|TRBV4-1|TRBD1
CASSDSGQGSSEQYF
TGCGCCAGCAGCGATTCGGGACAGGGTTCCTCCGAGCAGTACTTC
>NA|TRBJ1-2|TRBV7-8|TRBD1
CASSLDRVDGYTF
TGTGCCAGCAGCTTGGACAGGGTGGATGGCTACACCTTC
>NA|TRBJ1-2|TRBV11-3|NA
CASSFRYAPGQSYGYTF
TGTGCCAGCAGCTTCCGGTACGCCCCCGGACAGAGCTATGGCTACACCTTC
>NA|TRBJ1-1|TRBV9|NA
CASSSWGTDTEAFF
TGTGCCAGCAGCTCCTGGGGGACTGACACTGAAGCTTTCTTT
>NA|TRBJ2-6|TRBV1|NA
CTSRGLRLCTNRANVLTF
TGCACCAGCAGGGGGCTACGTTTGTGCACAAATCGGGCCAACGTCCTGACTTTC
>NA|TRBJ2-4|TRBV13|NA
CASSFTGVAKNIQYF
TGTGCCAGCAGCTTCACAGGAGTAGCCAAAAACATTCAGTACTTC
>NA|TRBJ1-2|TRBV9|TRBD1
CASSGTGLTF
TGTGCCAGCAGCGGGACAGGGCTCACCTTC
>NA|TRBJ1-6|TRBV5-4|NA
CASSSRDYNSPLHF
TGTGCCAGCAGTTCCCGGGACTATAATTCACCCCTCCACTTT
>NA|TRBJ2-7|TRBV5-8|NA
CAISTNPFVAGAPGEQYF
TGTGCCATCTCTACTAACCCGTTTGTGGCGGGGGCCCCGGGGGAGCAGTACTTC
>NA|TRBJ1-2|TRBV9|NA
CASSVGQGLGYGYTF
TGTGCCAGCAGCGTAGGTCAGGGCCTCGGATATGGCTACACCTTC
>NA|TRBJ2-5|TRBV4-3|TRBD2
CASSQGPGLASETQYF
TGCGCCAGCAGCCAGGGTCCGGGACTAGCTTCCGAGACCCAGTACTTC
>NA|TRBJ2-1|TRBV7-2|NA
CASSLGQGINNEQFF
TGTGCCAGCAGCTTAGGGCAGGGAATCAACAATGAGCAGTTCTTC
>NA|TRBJ1-5|TRBV19|NA
CASNTQGANQPQHF
TGTGCCAGCAATACTCAGGGTGCCAATCAGCCCCAGCATTTT
>NA|TRBJ1-1|TRBV21-1|NA
CASSKSPIVRQGADTEAFF
TGTGCCAGCAGCAAATCCCCCATAGTGAGACAGGGGGCGGACACTGAAGCTTTCTTT
>NA|TRBJ1-2|TRBV18|TRBD1
CASSPGWDRGLENDYTF
TGTGCCAGCTCACCAGGTTGGGACAGGGGTTTGGAGAATGACTACACCTTC
>NA|TRBJ2-1|TRBV9|TRBD2
CASSVEGQRGSYNEQFF
TGTGCCAGCAGCGTAGAAGGCCAGCGGGGGAGTTACAATGAGCAGTTCTTC
>NA|TRBJ1-4|TRBV11-2|TRBD1
CASSSTGTENEKLFF
TGTGCCAGCAGCTCAACCGGGACAGAGAATGAAAAACTGTTTTTT
>NA|TRBJ1-2|TRBV6-5|NA
CASSYDSVADGYTF
TGTGCCAGCAGTTACGACAGCGTCGCGGACGGCTACACCTTC
>NA|TRBJ1-5|TRBV7-9|TRBD1
CATGQGDQPQHF
TGTGCCACCGGACAGGGAGATCAGCCCCAGCATTTT
>NA|TRBJ2-3|TRBV11-3|TRBD1
CASSLGAPDRVGTDTQYF
TGTGCCAGCAGCTTAGGGGCCCCCGACAGGGTTGGTACAGATACGCAGTATTTT
>NA|TRBJ1-5|TRBV6-5|NA
CASSYSYRGNQPQHF
TGTGCCAGCAGTTACTCTTACAGGGGCAATCAGCCCCAGCATTTT
>NA|TRBJ2-5|TRBV4-3|NA
CASSQEGADETQYF
TGCGCCAGCAGCCAAGAAGGGGCCGACGAGACCCAGTACTTC
>NA|TRBJ1-5|TRBV6-1|NA
CASSDAQGFYSNQPQHF
TGTGCCAGCAGTGACGCCCAGGGATTTTATAGCAATCAGCCCCAGCATTTT
>NA|TRBJ2-3|TRBV6-5|NA
CASSTLSRGTDTQYF
TGTGCCAGCAGTACCCTGTCCAGGGGTACAGATACGCAGTATTTT
>NA|TRBJ2-1|TRBV10-3|NA
CAISESGRVRLGDNEQFF
TGTGCCATCAGTGAGTCGGGCAGGGTTCGACTTGGGGACAATGAGCAGTTCTTC